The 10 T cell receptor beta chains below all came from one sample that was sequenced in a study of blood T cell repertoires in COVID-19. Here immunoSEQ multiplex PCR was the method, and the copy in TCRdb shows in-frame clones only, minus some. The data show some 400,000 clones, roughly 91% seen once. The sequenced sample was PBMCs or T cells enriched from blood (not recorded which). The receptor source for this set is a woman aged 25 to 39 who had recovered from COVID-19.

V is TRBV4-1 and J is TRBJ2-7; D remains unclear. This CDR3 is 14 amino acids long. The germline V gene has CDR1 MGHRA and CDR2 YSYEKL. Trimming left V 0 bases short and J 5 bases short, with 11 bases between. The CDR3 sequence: CASSQDRQVDEQYF. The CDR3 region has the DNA TGCGCCAGCAGCCAAGACAGGCAGGTTGACGAGCAGTACTTC.

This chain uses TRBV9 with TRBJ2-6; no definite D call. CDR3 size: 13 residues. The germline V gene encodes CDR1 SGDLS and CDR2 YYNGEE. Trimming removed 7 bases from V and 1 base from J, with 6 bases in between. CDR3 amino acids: CASLGSGANVLTF. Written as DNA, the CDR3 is TGTGCCAGCCTCGGGTCTGGGGCCAACGTCCTGACTTTC.

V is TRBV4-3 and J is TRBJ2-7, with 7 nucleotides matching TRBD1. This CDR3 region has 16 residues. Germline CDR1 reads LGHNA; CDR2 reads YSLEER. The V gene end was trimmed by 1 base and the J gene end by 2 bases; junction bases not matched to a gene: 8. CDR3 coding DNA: TGCGCCAGCAGCCAAGTAAGGACAGGTCGTACCTACGAGCAGTACTTC. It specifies CASSQVRTGRTYEQYF.

CDR3 in amino acids: CASSIRPGGGETQYF. The CDR3 coding sequence is TGTGCCAGCAGTATCCGACCAGGGGGCGGAGAGACCCAGTACTTC. The rearrangement joins TRBV6-5 to TRBJ2-5; 8 bases are shared with TRBD1. Germline V gene sequence: CDR1 MNHEY, CDR2 SVGAGI. The junction had 9 bases not matched to a gene; V was cut back by 5 bases and J by 4 bases. There are 15 residues in the CDR3.

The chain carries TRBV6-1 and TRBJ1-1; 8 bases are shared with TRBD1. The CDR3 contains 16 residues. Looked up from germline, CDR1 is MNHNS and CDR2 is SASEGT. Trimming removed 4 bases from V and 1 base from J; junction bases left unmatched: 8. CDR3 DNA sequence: TGTGCCAGCAGTGTATTCATCGGACAGGGGAACACTGAAGCTTTCTTT. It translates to CASSVFIGQGNTEAFF.

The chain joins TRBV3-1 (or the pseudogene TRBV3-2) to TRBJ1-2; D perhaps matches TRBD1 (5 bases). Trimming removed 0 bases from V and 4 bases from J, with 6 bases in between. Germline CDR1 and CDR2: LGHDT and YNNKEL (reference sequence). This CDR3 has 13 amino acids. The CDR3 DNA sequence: TGTGCCAGCAGCCAAGAGGGACTCTATGGCTACACCTTC. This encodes CASSQEGLYGYTF.

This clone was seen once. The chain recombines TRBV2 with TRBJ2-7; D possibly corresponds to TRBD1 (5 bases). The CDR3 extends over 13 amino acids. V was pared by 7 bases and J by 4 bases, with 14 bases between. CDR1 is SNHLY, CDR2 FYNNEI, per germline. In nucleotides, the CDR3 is TGTGCCAGCACCCCAGGGTTAGTTTACGAGCAGTACTTC. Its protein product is CASTPGLVYEQYF.

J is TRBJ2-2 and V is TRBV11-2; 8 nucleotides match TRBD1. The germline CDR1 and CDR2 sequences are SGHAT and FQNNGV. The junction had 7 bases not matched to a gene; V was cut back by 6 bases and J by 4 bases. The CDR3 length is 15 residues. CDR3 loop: CASRGQVTGTGELFF. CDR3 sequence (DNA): TGTGCCAGCAGGGGACAGGTTACGGGCACCGGGGAGCTGTTTTTT. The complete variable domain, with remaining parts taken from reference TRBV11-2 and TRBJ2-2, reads EAGVAQSPRYKIIEKRQSVAFWCNPISGHATLYWYQQILGQGPKLLIQFQNNGVVDDSQLPKDRFSAERLKGVDSTLKIQPAKLEDSAVYLCASRGQVTGTGELFFGEGSRLTVL.

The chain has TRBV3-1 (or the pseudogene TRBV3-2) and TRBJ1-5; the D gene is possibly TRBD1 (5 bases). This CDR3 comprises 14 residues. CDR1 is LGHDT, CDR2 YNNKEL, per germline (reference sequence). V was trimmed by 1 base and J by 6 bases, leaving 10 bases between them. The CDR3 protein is CASSQGGGPQPQHF. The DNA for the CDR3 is TGTGCCAGCAGCCAAGGGGGCGGCCCTCAGCCCCAGCATTTT.

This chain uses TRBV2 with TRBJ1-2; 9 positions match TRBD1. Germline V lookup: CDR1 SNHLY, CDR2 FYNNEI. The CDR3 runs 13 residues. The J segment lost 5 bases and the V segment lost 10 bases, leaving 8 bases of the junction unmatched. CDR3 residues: CATMDRGRYGYTF. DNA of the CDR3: TGTGCCACAATGGACAGGGGTCGGTATGGCTACACCTTC.